This T cell receptor beta chain was identified in a study of blood T cell repertoires in COVID-19. Study information: COVID-19 samples from acute and convalescent phases originated in the United States, Italy and Spain. The analysed material was cDNA or gDNA that came from T cells, B-cell-depleted T cells, or PBMCs.

The CDR3 contains 14 residues. Germline CDR1 SEHNR, CDR2 FQNEAQ (reference sequence). J was trimmed by 5 bases and V by 4 bases; bases with no gene match: 3. Per the original data handling: Amplifying reference gene primers gave estimates of nucleated cell counts. Only in-frame clones appear in the TCRdb table, and some are missing; sequencing was by immunoSEQ multiplex PCR. V, J and clone size were drawn from that table, and D and trimming were deduced from the DNA. The data hold tens of thousands of clones, with 75% to 90% observed a single time. The gene calls are TRBV7-9 and TRBJ2-2; 8 nucleotides align to TRBD1. Source material: peripheral blood. The sequence came from a human donor with active COVID-19. The donor label of this sample is uncertain. The CDR3, as DNA: TGTGCCAGCAGCTCAGGGGGCCGTACCGGGGAGCTGTTTTTT. Protein sequence: CASSSGGRTGELFF.